Listed here are 13 T cell receptor beta chains from one sample, sequenced in a study of blood T cell repertoires in COVID-19. Profiling relied on immunoSEQ multiplex PCR, and the TCRdb table lists in-frame clones only, not all of them. The sample yields fewer than 200,000 clones, about 83% seen once. What was sequenced was peripheral blood. These receptors originate from a human donor in a cohort sampled during active COVID-19.

This clone occurred a few times. This chain links TRBV7-2 with TRBJ2-7; TRBD2 matches at 8 bases. J gave up 3 bases and V 3 bases, and 1 base lay outside the gene matches. CDR1 is SGHTA and CDR2 is FQGNSA in the germline V gene. The CDR3 is 13 residues long. As DNA, the CDR3 is TGTGCCAGCAGCTTCGGGAGGGTCTACGAGCAGTACTTC. This codes for CASSFGRVYEQYF.

The chain employs TRBV3-1 (or the pseudogene TRBV3-2) and TRBJ1-2; TRBD1 matches at 7 bases. CDR1 LGHDT and CDR2 YNNKEL come from the germline V gene (reference sequence). Trimming at V came to 3 bases and at J to 9 bases, leaving 13 bases not matched to a gene. The CDR3 runs to 15 residues. The CDR3 region has the DNA TGTGCCAGCAGCCACCGGACAGGCGGGTGGGGTAGCTACACCTTC. Protein: CASSHRTGGWGSYTF.

CDR3 residues: CASSVKEPYEQYF. The DNA for the CDR3 is TGCGCCAGCAGCGTAAAGGAGCCCTACGAGCAGTACTTC. The rearrangement uses TRBV4-1 and TRBJ2-7; D gene uncertain. V lost 5 bases to trimming and J lost 2 bases, with 10 bases between them. Germline CDR1 MGHRA, CDR2 YSYEKL. This CDR3 has 13 amino acids.

This clone is a singleton in its sample. CDR3 in DNA: TGTGCCAGCAGCGTAGAGGGACACCCCTACGAGCAGTACTTC. Translating gives CASSVEGHPYEQYF. This sequence joins TRBV7-3 and TRBJ2-7, with D possibly matching TRBD1 (6 bases). The CDR3 totals 14 residues. Germline V gives CDR1 SGHTA, CDR2 FQGTGA. Trimming took off 5 bases at V and 2 bases at J, with 13 bases between the two ends.

The chain combines TRBV5-1 with TRBJ1-2; 7 positions match TRBD1. CDR1 and CDR2 (germline): SGHRS, YFSETQ. The ends lost 1 base at V and 0 bases at J; junction bases unmatched: 9. This CDR3 spans 17 amino acids. The chain's CDR3 is CASSLSGTVRTNYGYTF. The DNA for the CDR3 is TGCGCCAGCAGCTTGTCTGGGACAGTTCGTACTAACTATGGCTACACCTTC.

The rearrangement links TRBV5-1 to TRBJ1-3, with D unresolved. The CDR3 covers 15 residues. Trimming cost V 0 bases and J 0 bases, with 7 bases left between them. The V gene's germline CDR1 is SGHRS and CDR2 YFSETQ. CDR3 loop: CASSLELLSGNTIYF. CDR3 DNA sequence: TGCGCCAGCAGCTTGGAACTCCTCTCTGGAAACACCATATATTTT.

The rearrangement uses TRBV9 and TRBJ2-7; 7 positions match TRBD2. From germline, CDR1 is SGDLS and CDR2 YYNGEE. The trim removed 0 bases at V and 3 bases at J, leaving 3 bases unmatched. CDR3 length equals 14 residues. Written as DNA, the CDR3 is TGTGCCAGCAGCGTAGGCCTAGCGGACTACGAGCAGTACTTC. This sequence encodes CASSVGLADYEQYF.

This clone was recorded only once. The rearrangement uses TRBV6-5 and TRBJ2-1; D is unresolved. The CDR3 is made up of 14 amino acids. Germline loops: CDR1 MNHEY, CDR2 SVGAGI. V dropped 0 bases and J dropped 7 bases, with 10 bases sitting between them. CDR3 residues: CASSYSEVTNEQFF. The CDR3 DNA reads as TGTGCCAGCAGTTACTCAGAGGTTACGAATGAGCAGTTCTTC.

The J gene is TRBJ2-7, the V gene TRBV5-5; 10 bases line up with TRBD1. Germline lookup yields CDR1 SGHKS and CDR2 YYEKEE (reference sequence). CDR3 length equals 15 residues. V shed 4 bases, J shed 7 bases, and the junction held 11 bases outside the gene matches. CDR3 protein: CASSLWTGGLGEQYF. The CDR3 DNA follows: TGTGCCAGCAGCCTCTGGACAGGGGGACTTGGGGAGCAGTACTTC.

A note on this clone: The same CDR3 can be traced to other DNA sequences in this sample. The J gene is TRBJ2-7, the V gene TRBV12-3 or TRBV12-4; D gene unclear. The CDR3 spans 13 residues. V was clipped by 3 bases and J by 0 bases, with 6 bases between them. This CDR3 is CASSFRSSYEQYF. DNA of the CDR3: TGTGCCAGCAGTTTTCGGAGCTCCTACGAGCAGTACTTC.

The chain uses TRBV4-3 and TRBJ2-1; TRBD2 is a possible D gene (6 bases). The germline V and J ends were trimmed by 0 bases and 9 bases, with 9 bases remaining between them. The V gene's germline CDR1 is LGHNA and CDR2 YSLEER. The CDR3 covers 13 residues. The CDR3 DNA sequence: TGCGCCAGCAGCCAAGAGGTCGGGAGTGAGCAGTTCTTC. Its translation is CASSQEVGSEQFF.

The chain joins TRBV27 to TRBJ1-2, with a possible D match to TRBD1 (5 bases). The germline gives CDR1 MNHEY, CDR2 SMNVEV (reference sequence). The V gene lost 8 bases and the J gene lost 1 base, with 14 bases spanning the gap. The CDR3 consists of 14 residues. Written as DNA, the CDR3 is TGTGCCAGCTGGGGGAGGGACCATAACTATGGCTACACCTTC. Translated: CASWGRDHNYGYTF.

This clone showed up just once. The CDR3: CASSRQGTYGYTF. The DNA of the CDR3 is TGTGCCAGTAGTCGACAGGGGACCTATGGCTACACCTTC. This rearrangement joins TRBV19 to TRBJ1-2, with 8 bases lining up with TRBD1. The CDR3 covers 13 residues. J gave up 4 bases and V 5 bases, and 3 bases lay outside the gene matches. CDR1 and CDR2 (germline): LNHDA, SQIVND (reference sequence).